These 22 T cell receptor beta chains came from one sample sequenced in a study of T cell repertoires in cytomegalovirus infection. TCRdb recomputed calls from the reads with MiXCR, one row per CDR3 protein. The profile shows 900,000 to 950,000 distinct CDR3 sequences, around 30% of them singletons. Their antigens remain unidentified. The sample here was cultured CD8+ T cells from PBMCs, taken from culture after CMV antigen stimulation. The source of these receptors is a human donor in good health (CMV status not recorded). Some clones in this sample may be carry-over from other donors' samples.

The rearrangement uses TRBV6-1 and TRBJ2-5, with D perhaps TRBD1 (5 bases). The CDR3 runs 14 residues. Looked up from germline, CDR1 is MNHNS and CDR2 is SASEGT. Trimming took off 6 bases at V and 5 bases at J, with 16 bases between the two ends. The CDR3 loop is CASSPPWGDETQYF. The DNA for the CDR3 is TGTGCCAGCAGCCCTCCGTGGGGCGACGAGACCCAGTACTTC.

In this sample, this clonotype turned up a few times. This sequence joins TRBV19 and TRBJ1-1, with D uncertain. The CDR3 extends over 15 amino acids. Germline-derived CDR1 and CDR2 are LNHDA and SQIVND (reference sequence). The ends were cut back, 1 base at V and 1 base at J, with 10 bases in the middle. This CDR3 is CASSIARGGNTEAFF. DNA for the CDR3: TGTGCCAGTAGTATAGCACGAGGAGGGAACACTGAAGCTTTCTTT.

The chain joins TRBV5-5 to TRBJ1-1; D call uncertain. V lost 1 base and J 5 bases, leaving 9 bases between the germline ends. This CDR3 region has 13 residues. Germline loops: CDR1 SGHKS, CDR2 YYEKEE (reference sequence). CDR3 bases: TGTGCCAGCAGCTTGCACCAGGAAACTGAAGCTTTCTTT. It encodes CASSLHQETEAFF.

This clonotype has only a few counts. V and J are TRBV19 and TRBJ2-7; TRBD2 might be the D (6 bases). The CDR3 length is 15 residues. Germline V CDR1 and CDR2: LNHDA, SQIVND (reference sequence). V was cut by 3 bases and J by 5 bases, with 17 bases left in between. CDR3 region: CASSIPVRGINEQYF. For the CDR3, the DNA is TGTGCCAGTAGTATCCCCGTGCGGGGTATCAACGAGCAGTACTTC.

The V call is TRBV20-1, the J call TRBJ1-6; D not certain. Germline assignment: CDR1 DFQATT and CDR2 SNEGSKA (reference sequence). Deletions cut 7 bases from V and 6 bases from J, with 13 bases between. The CDR3 sequence is 13 residues long. The chain's CDR3 is CSVNKGGNSPLHF. The DNA of the CDR3 is TGCAGTGTGAATAAGGGTGGTAATTCACCCCTCCACTTT.

This rearrangement joins TRBV7-9 to TRBJ1-5; no firm D call. Germline V gives CDR1 SEHNR, CDR2 FQNEAQ (reference sequence). Trimming removed 0 bases from V and 6 bases from J, with 12 bases in between. The CDR3 contains 15 residues. The CDR3 bases are TGTGCCAGCAGCTTAGCCTTGGGGAGGGTTCAGCCCCAGCATTTT. It yields the protein CASSLALGRVQPQHF.

This clonotype was counted only a few times. The chain has TRBV4-1 and TRBJ2-5, with 7 bases that match TRBD2. With 1 base clipped from V and 5 bases from J, the junction kept 7 bases outside the gene matches. This CDR3 is 15 amino acids long. Germline lookup yields CDR1 MGHRA and CDR2 YSYEKL. The CDR3 loop reads CASSQAKTSRETQYF. The CDR3 DNA reads TGCGCCAGCAGCCAAGCCAAGACTAGCCGTGAGACCCAGTACTTC.

The chain combines TRBV6-6 with TRBJ2-7; weak D call: TRBD1 (6 bases). The CDR3 consists of 13 residues. Trimming removed 2 bases at V and 6 bases at J, with 11 bases between. Per the germline V gene, CDR1 is MNHNY and CDR2 is SVGAGI (reference sequence). The chain's CDR3 is CASSYNQGPEQYF. The CDR3 coding sequence is TGTGCCAGCAGTTACAACCAGGGGCCCGAGCAGTACTTC.

This chain connects TRBV2 to TRBJ1-5, with D possibly matching TRBD1 (6 bases). The length of the CDR3 is 15 residues. Deletions cut 3 bases from V and 6 bases from J, with 15 bases between. Germline lookup yields CDR1 SNHLY and CDR2 FYNNEI. The CDR3 is CASSDDQGRVQPQHF. The CDR3 DNA is TGTGCCAGCAGTGACGATCAGGGGCGAGTTCAGCCCCAGCATTTT.

In DNA, the CDR3 is TGTGCCAGCAGAAATATTGTCACCGGGGAGCTGTTTTTT. It yields the protein CASRNIVTGELFF. The rearrangement uses TRBV7-6 and TRBJ2-2; no definite D call. This CDR3 is 13 amino acids long. Germline CDR1 is SGHVS and CDR2 is FNYEAQ. The germline V and J ends were trimmed by 6 bases and 4 bases, with 9 bases remaining between them.

The V call is TRBV12-3 or TRBV12-4, the J call TRBJ1-2; 7 bases map to TRBD1. The CDR3 is 15 amino acids. V gave up 4 bases and J gave up 7 bases; unmatched junction bases: 12. DNA of the CDR3: TGTGCCAGCAGTTGGGGACAGCCAAATGTCTTTGGCTACACCTTC. Amino acids: CASSWGQPNVFGYTF.

The V call is TRBV10-3, the J call TRBJ1-1; TRBD1 is a possible D gene (5 bases). This CDR3 has 16 residues. CDR1 is ENHRY and CDR2 is SYGVKD in the germline V gene. The ends were cut back, 4 bases at V and 1 base at J, with 16 bases in the middle. CDR3 amino acids: CAISVEGGDRNTEAFF. The CDR3 region has the DNA TGTGCCATCAGTGTTGAGGGAGGGGATCGGAACACTGAAGCTTTCTTT.

This clonotype has only a few counts. This chain links TRBV19 with TRBJ1-1, with D perhaps matching TRBD1 (5 bases). Trimming left V 0 bases short and J 8 bases short, with 16 bases between. Germline loops: CDR1 LNHDA, CDR2 SQIVND (reference sequence). The CDR3 has 15 amino acids. The CDR3 DNA sequence: TGTGCCAGTAGTATAGATCGTCGGGGCCTCTGGGAAGCTTTCTTT. Translating gives CASSIDRRGLWEAFF.

This chain joins TRBV7-9 and TRBJ2-7; D is uncertain. Per the germline V gene, CDR1 is SEHNR and CDR2 is FQNEAQ (reference sequence). The CDR3 covers 15 residues. The V end lost 4 bases, the J end lost 4 bases, and 17 bases lay between the germline ends. The DNA for the CDR3 is TGTGCCAGCAGCTCCCCGCTAGGGTTTCTATACGAGCAGTACTTC. Translated: CASSSPLGFLYEQYF.

This sequence joins TRBV27 and TRBJ2-3; maybe TRBD2 (5 bases). Trimming removed 2 bases at V and 4 bases at J, with 7 bases between. The CDR3 covers 13 residues. Germline V CDR1 and CDR2: MNHEY, SMNVEV (reference sequence). Written as DNA, the CDR3 is TGTGCCAGCAGTTTAATTAGCGCAGATACGCAGTATTTT. Its protein product is CASSLISADTQYF.

For this clonotype: A much larger clone differs by one base, so this may be a read error. The chain links TRBV7-6 to TRBJ1-5, with D maybe TRBD1 (6 bases). Trimming cost V 7 bases and J 3 bases, with 22 bases left between them. The CDR3 totals 17 residues. Germline V gives CDR1 SGHVS, CDR2 FNYEAQ. The CDR3 spells CASNFSGVLPDNQPQHF. CDR3 in DNA: TGTGCCAGCAACTTTTCAGGGGTTTTGCCCGACAATCAGCCCCAGCATTTT.

This clonotype was detected a few times. This chain connects TRBV5-1 to TRBJ2-3, with 8 positions matching TRBD2. Trimming took 4 bases from V and 1 from J; bases not matched to a gene: 5. Germline values: CDR1 SGHRS, CDR2 YFSETQ. CDR3 length: 15 amino acids. This CDR3 is CASSTLSGGTDTQYF. The DNA of the CDR3 is TGCGCCAGCAGCACCCTTAGCGGGGGCACAGATACGCAGTATTTT.

The sample holds a few counts of this clonotype. The J gene is TRBJ2-1, the V gene TRBV3-1, with 7 bases that match TRBD1. This CDR3 is 14 amino acids long. Germline V gene lookup returns CDR1 LGHDT and CDR2 YNNKEL (reference sequence). Trimming removed 4 bases from V and 7 bases from J; junction bases left unmatched: 7. The CDR3 nucleotides read TGTGCCAGCAGCCCGGGACAGCCTGGGAATGAGCAGTTCTTC. Protein sequence: CASSPGQPGNEQFF.

This clonotype showed up just a few times. The chain has TRBV6-1 and TRBJ2-5, with a possible D match to TRBD2 (6 bases). The CDR3 sequence is 19 residues long. Germline assignment: CDR1 MNHNS and CDR2 SASEGT. With 1 base removed from V and 7 bases from J, the gap between germline ends came to 28 bases. CDR3 nucleotide sequence: TGTGCCAGCAGTGAAGGTCTAGCAACGAACGGGAGAGGGGATATGACCCAGTACTTC. This codes for CASSEGLATNGRGDMTQYF.

This chain uses TRBV6-1 with TRBJ1-2; 12 positions match TRBD1. J gave up 2 bases and V 5 bases, and 6 bases lay outside the gene matches. The CDR3 runs 16 residues. Germline-derived CDR1 and CDR2 are MNHNS and SASEGT. DNA for the CDR3: TGTGCCAGCAGTAGGGGACAGGGGGCGCGGAACTATGGCTACACCTTC. Protein product: CASSRGQGARNYGYTF.

The chain combines TRBV20-1 with TRBJ2-3; D gene ambiguous. Trimming shortened V by 6 bases and J by 0 bases, and 4 bases separated the two germline ends. Germline V gene data show CDR1 as DFQATT and CDR2 as SNEGSKA (reference sequence). There are 11 residues in the CDR3. CDR3 loop: CSASSTDTQYF. In nucleotides, the CDR3 is TGCAGTGCCTCTAGCACAGATACGCAGTATTTT.

In regard to this clonotype: The germline gene is not matched at one end of the junction; a read error may be the cause. The V gene is TRBV7-6, the J gene TRBJ2-3; D gene uncertain. The germline V gene encodes CDR1 SGHVS and CDR2 FNYEAQ. The CDR3 has 13 residues. The CDR3 nucleotides are TGTGCCAGCAGCTTAGCTGTGGGCACAGATACGCATTTT. Protein product: CASSLAVGTDTHF. The full variable domain, rest sourced from reference TRBV7-6 and TRBJ2-3, is GAGVSQSPRYKVTKRGQDVALRCDPISGHVSLYWYRQALGQGPEFLTYFNYEAQQDKSGLPNDRFSAERPEGSISTLTIQRTEQRDSAMYRCASSLAVGTDTHFGPGTRLTVL.